A selection of T cell receptor beta chains follows, all from one sample in a study of blood T cell repertoires in COVID-19. Clones were read by immunoSEQ multiplex PCR, and TCRdb kept only the in-frame ones, dropping some. The sample contains 65,000 to 75,000 clones, roughly 81% of which appear only once. The specimen sequenced was peripheral blood. The receptor set was obtained from a man older than 75 with acute or convalescent COVID-19. The CDR3 runs from the conserved cysteine through the conserved F or W. The D gene is left open where the match is weak. Size values are once, few and many counts, or a class for expanded clones, and some rows have none.

TRBV5-1	.	TRBJ1-6	.	TGCGCCAGCAGCTTGTCCCCTGCGGGTAATTCACCCCTCCACTTT	CASSLSPAGNSPLHF
TRBV4-3	TRBD1	TRBJ2-5	once	TGCGCCAGCAGCCAAGGCACAGGGGGCGAGAGGGAAGAGACCCAGTACTTC	CASSQGTGGEREETQYF
TRBV5-4	.	TRBJ1-2	.	TGTGCCAGCAGCTCTCCCAGCGGGGATAACTATGGCTACACCTTC	CASSSPSGDNYGYTF
TRBV27	TRBD2	TRBJ2-1	.	TGTGCCAGCAGGATAGCGGGAGGGAATGAGCAGTTCTTC	CASRIAGGNEQFF
TRBV6-2/TRBV6-3	TRBD2	TRBJ2-1	.	TGTGCCAGCAGTTCCATAGCGGGATCTGCCTACAATGAGCAGTTCTTC	CASSSIAGSAYNEQFF
TRBV10-3	TRBD2	TRBJ2-2	.	TGTGCCATCAGTGATTGGCGCGGGAGTACCGGGGAGCTGTTTTTT	CAISDWRGSTGELFF
TRBV4-3	.	TRBJ2-3	once	TGCGCCAGCAGCCAAGATTGGGGGGCAGATACGCAGTATTTT	CASSQDWGADTQYF
TRBV10-2	TRBD1	TRBJ1-2	.	TGCGCCAGCAGGGACGACAGGGGCTATGGCTACACCTTC	CASRDDRGYGYTF
TRBV7-9	.	TRBJ2-1	once	TGTGCCAGCGGTCTGAGGGGGACCCCGACCAGTGAGCAGTTCTTC	CASGLRGTPTSEQFF
TRBV5-1	TRBD1	TRBJ1-2	.	TGCGCCAGCAGCTCGACAGGGAACTATGGCTACACCTTC	CASSSTGNYGYTF
TRBV2	TRBD1	TRBJ2-7	.	TGTGCCAGCAGCCCGGGACAGTTTCCAAAGCAGTACTTC	CASSPGQFPKQYF
TRBV2	.	TRBJ2-7	.	TGTGCCAGCAGTGAACGGGGACAAACGGGCGAGCAGTACTTC	CASSERGQTGEQYF
TRBV3-1/TRBV3-2	.	TRBJ1-5	.	TGTGCCAGCAGCTTGACAGGAAATCAGCCCCAGCATTTT	CASSLTGNQPQHF
TRBV7-6	.	TRBJ2-2	.	TGTGCCAGCAGCTTAGCGTACAGTCACACCGGGGAGCTGTTTTTT	CASSLAYSHTGELFF
TRBV30	TRBD2	TRBJ2-7	.	TGTGCCTGGAGTCCCGGACTAGCGGGATCTTACGAGCAGTACTTC	CAWSPGLAGSYEQYF
TRBV12-3/TRBV12-4	.	TRBJ1-2	.	TGTGCCACTGCGGTAAGGCCCTATGGCTACACCTTC	CATAVRPYGYTF
TRBV12-3/TRBV12-4	TRBD1	TRBJ1-2	.	TGTGCCAGCAGTTTGGGACAGTTGGCCTACACCTTC	CASSLGQLAYTF
TRBV7-3	TRBD2	TRBJ2-1	.	TGTGCCAGCAGCTTAACGGGAGGGTCCTACAATGAGCAGTTCTTC	CASSLTGGSYNEQFF
TRBV13	.	TRBJ1-5	.	TGTGCCAGCAGCGTTTCACAGGGAGGCAATCAGCCCCAGCATTTT	CASSVSQGGNQPQHF
TRBV6-5	.	TRBJ1-3	.	TGTGCCAGCAGCCGCGACAGGTTCCCTGGAAACACCATATATTTT	CASSRDRFPGNTIYF
TRBV29-1	.	TRBJ2-7	once	TGCAGCGTTGGGGCGCGGGGCATTTACGAGCAGTACTTC	CSVGARGIYEQYF
TRBV4-2	TRBD2	TRBJ2-5	few	TGTGCCAGCAGCCAACGACTAGCAGGCGGGTCAGAGACCCAGTACTTC	CASSQRLAGGSETQYF
TRBV5-5	.	TRBJ2-7	.	TGTGCCAGCAGCTTGGAGGGACTCCTCTACGAGCAGTACTTC	CASSLEGLLYEQYF
TRBV14	.	TRBJ2-5	.	TGTGCCAGCAGCCAAGAAGACTGGTCGGAGACCCAGTACTTC	CASSQEDWSETQYF
TRBV7-2	TRBD2	TRBJ2-3	.	TGTGCCAGCAGCTACAGGACGGGGGGGACAGATACGCAGTATTTT	CASSYRTGGTDTQYF
TRBV7-8	TRBD1	TRBJ1-4	.	TGTGCCAGCAGCTTTAGGGGGCGTGGAACTAATGAAAAACTGTTTTTT	CASSFRGRGTNEKLFF
TRBV7-9	.	TRBJ2-7	.	TGTGCCAGCCAGGGGTCCCTTAGCTCCTACGAGCAGTACTTC	CASQGSLSSYEQYF
TRBV7-8	TRBD2	TRBJ2-3	.	TGTGCCAGCAGGTTTAGGACTAGCGGGAGTCCAGATACGCAGTATTTT	CASRFRTSGSPDTQYF
TRBV10-3	TRBD2	TRBJ2-6	.	TGTGCCATCAGTGGGGAGGGCATTTCTTACTCTGGGGCCAACGTCCTGACTTTC	CAISGEGISYSGANVLTF
TRBV15	.	TRBJ1-2	.	TGTGCCACCAGCAGAGGTGCCCGAGAAACCTATGGCTACACCTTC	CATSRGARETYGYTF
TRBV2	.	TRBJ1-2	few	TGTGCCAGCAGTGGACGGTTCCGGCTAGGTGGCTACACCTTC	CASSGRFRLGGYTF
TRBV7-3	TRBD2	TRBJ2-7	.	TGTGCCAGCAGCTCCCAGGGCGGGGGAGTAGAGCAGTACTTC	CASSSQGGGVEQYF
TRBV4-2	.	TRBJ1-1	once	TGTGCCAGCAGCCAAGATCTCTTTAGGGGCGCCGGGAACACTGAAGCTTTCTTT	CASSQDLFRGAGNTEAFF
TRBV29-1	TRBD2	TRBJ2-5	.	TGCAGCGTTGAAGATAGCGGGGGACTTCAAGAGACCCAGTACTTC	CSVEDSGGLQETQYF